One sample yielded the 21 T cell receptor beta chains listed below, sequenced in a study of human T cells and chemical hapten exposure. TCRdb reprocessed the RACE reads with MiXCR, giving one entry per CDR3 protein. The sample shows approximately 110,000 distinct CDR3 sequences, approximately 11% of them seen only once. Time point described: patch test 1, 2 weeks after DPC sensitization. Treatment here: therapeutic diphenylcyclopropenone sensitization with weekly scalp DPC. Sequenced material: whole blood, taken in connection with sensitization to the hapten diphenylcyclopropenone (DPC). The receptor source for this set is a woman aged 35 to 49 with alopecia areata. Some clones in this sample may be carry-over from other donors' samples.

CDR3 protein: CASSLAWLASDTQYF. DNA of the CDR3: TGTGCCAGCAGCTTAGCGTGGCTAGCTTCAGATACGCAGTATTTT. V usage is TRBV7-2 and J usage is TRBJ2-3, with D perhaps TRBD2 (5 bases). The germline V and J ends were trimmed by 0 bases and 4 bases, with 11 bases remaining between them. CDR1 is SGHTA, CDR2 FQGNSA, per germline. The CDR3 is made up of 15 amino acids.

This clonotype was seen a handful of times. The chain combines TRBV7-2 with TRBJ2-5; D gene ambiguous. The CDR3 is 13 amino acids. V shed 1 base and J shed 5 bases, with 8 bases lying between them. CDR1 is SGHTA and CDR2 is FQGNSA in the germline V gene. The CDR3 region is CASSLGLGETQYF. DNA of the CDR3: TGTGCCAGCAGCTTAGGTCTAGGGGAGACCCAGTACTTC.

This CDR3 reads CSAPGGSYEQYF. In nucleotides, the CDR3 is TGCAGTGCCCCGGGAGGCAGCTACGAGCAGTACTTC. The J gene is TRBJ2-7, the V gene TRBV20-1, with 7 bases identical to TRBD2. The ends lost 6 bases at V and 3 bases at J; junction bases unmatched: 5. Germline assignment: CDR1 DFQATT and CDR2 SNEGSKA (reference sequence). This CDR3 has 12 amino acids.

This clonotype was seen more than once but under ten times. For the CDR3, the DNA is TGTGCCAGCACTCCGTCTTTAGGGGCGAACACTGAAGCTTTCTTT. Translation gives CASTPSLGANTEAFF. J is TRBJ1-1 and V is TRBV6-5, with D possibly TRBD1 on 5 matching bases. Germline V CDR1 and CDR2: MNHEY, SVGAGI. V shed 7 bases and J shed 1 base, with 16 bases lying between them. CDR3 size: 15 residues.

This clonotype came up a few times. The V gene is TRBV6-5, the J gene TRBJ2-2, with no clear D. The V end was cut by 6 bases, the J end by 0 bases, with 11 bases between. There are 15 residues in the CDR3. Germline values: CDR1 MNHEY, CDR2 SVGAGI. Here the CDR3 reads CASSLSASNTGELFF. DNA for the CDR3: TGTGCCAGCAGCCTGAGCGCTTCGAACACCGGGGAGCTGTTTTTT.

The table lists this clonotype with a few counts. The chain links TRBV9 to TRBJ2-1; D might be TRBD1 or TRBD2, each matching 5 bases. Per germline, CDR1 SGDLS and CDR2 YYNGEE. V lost 4 bases and J 6 bases, leaving 11 bases between the germline ends. The CDR3 runs to 13 residues. The CDR3 nucleotides are TGTGCCAGCAGCTCCGGGACCTTCAATGAGCAGTTCTTC. This gives the protein CASSSGTFNEQFF. Combining the CDR3 with reference TRBV9 and TRBJ2-1 gives the whole variable domain DSGVTQTPKHLITATGQRVTLRCSPRSGDLSVYWYQQSLDQGLQFLIQYYNGEERAKGNILERFSAQQFPDLHSELNLSSLELGDSALYFCASSSGTFNEQFFGPGTRLTVL.

This clonotype was seen many times. The V and J genes are TRBV20-1 and TRBJ2-7, with D tentatively TRBD1 (6 bases). This CDR3 spans 13 amino acids. V lost 2 bases and J lost 3, with 11 bases in between. Germline CDR1 reads DFQATT; CDR2 reads SNEGSKA (reference sequence). This chain's CDR3 is CSARSGRGYEQYF. DNA for the CDR3: TGCAGTGCTAGATCTGGCAGGGGCTACGAGCAGTACTTC.

The gene calls are TRBV4-2 and TRBJ2-6; TRBD2 aligns across 7 bases. Trimming at V came to 1 base and at J to 0 bases, leaving 3 bases not matched to a gene. This CDR3 region has 17 residues. Germline CDR1 LGHNA, CDR2 YNFKEQ. The CDR3 DNA is TGTGCCAGCAGCCAAGCCGGGGGGAACTCTGGGGCCAACGTCCTGACTTTC. Translated: CASSQAGGNSGANVLTF.

This clonotype has only a few counts. This sequence joins TRBV6-5 and TRBJ2-7, with 11 nucleotides matching TRBD1. Germline V gene lookup returns CDR1 MNHEY and CDR2 SVGAGI. The CDR3 spans 14 residues. V shed 7 bases and J 5 bases; nucleotides not matched to a gene: 7. CDR3 residues: CASTVDRGRNEQYF. In DNA, the CDR3 is TGTGCCAGCACCGTGGACAGGGGGCGGAACGAGCAGTACTTC.

This clonotype was observed a few times. V usage is TRBV16 and J usage is TRBJ2-1, with TRBD2 matching over 10 bases. In germline, CDR1 is KGHSY, CDR2 FQNENV. The junction had 14 bases not matched to a gene; V was cut back by 10 bases and J by 8 bases. CDR3 size: 15 residues. In nucleotides, the CDR3 is TGTGCCACCGCTGAGGCTAGCGGGAGTATGTATGAGCAGTTCTTC. Its translation: CATAEASGSMYEQFF.

This clonotype was seen only a few times. The chain is built from TRBV2 and TRBJ2-2, with D uncertain. CDR3 length: 16 amino acids. CDR1 is SNHLY, CDR2 FYNNEI, per germline. Deletions cut 3 bases from V and 1 base from J, with 12 bases between. CDR3 sequence: CASSDATRGNTGELFF. The CDR3 nucleotides read TGTGCCAGCAGTGATGCTACCAGAGGGAACACCGGGGAGCTGTTTTTT.

This clonotype was seen ten or more times. This chain connects TRBV5-5 to TRBJ1-1, with no clear D. The CDR3 is 13 residues long. The germline CDR1 and CDR2 sequences are SGHKS and YYEKEE (reference sequence). The germline V and J ends were trimmed by 6 bases and 11 bases, with 20 bases remaining between them. The CDR3 loop is CASNRENSDAAFF. CDR3 DNA sequence: TGTGCCAGCAACAGAGAGAACAGTGATGCGGCTTTCTTT.

The sample holds many counts of this clonotype. CDR3 DNA: TGTGCCAGCAGCCAACAGGGTCCCCCAGAGCAGTACTTC. Protein: CASSQQGPPEQYF. The genes are TRBV3-1 and TRBJ2-7; D is possibly TRBD1 (5 bases). Germline CDR1 and CDR2: LGHDT and YNNKEL (reference sequence). The V gene lost 2 bases and the J gene lost 7 bases, with 12 bases spanning the gap. This CDR3 is built from 13 residues.

This clonotype was seen repeatedly, ten times or more. The chain links TRBV28 to TRBJ2-2, with D hard to call. The germline V gene has CDR1 MDHEN and CDR2 SYDVKM. Trimming removed 3 bases at V and 6 bases at J, with 2 bases between. This CDR3 has 11 residues. In DNA, the CDR3 is TGTGCCAGCAGTTTCCCCGGGGAGCTGTTTTTT. It translates to CASSFPGELFF.

The chain recombines TRBV6-2 or TRBV6-3 with TRBJ2-2, with 8 bases lining up with TRBD1. The CDR3 is 15 residues long. Per the germline V gene, CDR1 is MNHEY and CDR2 is SVGEGT. V lost 5 bases, J lost 0 bases, and 2 bases stayed unmatched. The CDR3 reads CASSRQGSNTGELFF. DNA for the CDR3: TGTGCCAGCAGTCGACAGGGGTCGAACACCGGGGAGCTGTTTTTT.

The chain carries TRBV7-2 and TRBJ1-2; TRBD1 matches at 7 bases. The junction had 5 bases not matched to a gene; V was cut back by 5 bases and J by 2 bases. This CDR3 contains 14 residues. CDR1 SGHTA and CDR2 FQGNSA come from the germline V gene. CDR3 in amino acids: CASSGNRGNYGYTF. The CDR3 DNA reads as TGTGCCAGCAGCGGGAACAGGGGAAACTATGGCTACACCTTC. Supplemented by reference TRBV7-2 and TRBJ1-2, the full variable domain reads GAGVSQSPSNKVTEKGKDVELRCDPISGHTALYWYRQSLGQGLEFLIYFQGNSAPDKSGLPSDRFSAERTGGSVSTLTIQRTQQEDSAVYLCASSGNRGNYGYTFGSGTRLTVV.

Only a few counts were recorded for this clonotype. V and J are TRBV20-1 and TRBJ2-1; TRBD2 aligns across 14 bases. The CDR3 has 14 amino acids. V dropped 4 bases and J dropped 6; count of bases not matched to a gene: 2. Per germline, CDR1 DFQATT and CDR2 SNEGSKA (reference sequence). Written as DNA, the CDR3 is TGCAGTGCTACGACTAGCGGGAGGGTCAATGAGCAGTTCTTC. It translates to CSATTSGRVNEQFF.

This clonotype was seen more than once but under ten times. Compared with germline, one end of the junction differs, possibly owing to a read error. The chain couples TRBV7-2 to TRBJ2-7; 7 nucleotides agree with TRBD1. The CDR3 is made up of 13 amino acids. CDR1 SGHTA and CDR2 FQGNSA come from the germline V gene. The CDR3: CASSPGTAYAQYF. CDR3 DNA: TGTGCCAGCAGCCCGGGGACAGCTTACGCGCAGTACTTC.

This clonotype has a handful of counts. The rearrangement uses TRBV20-1 and TRBJ2-3, with 7 bases fitting TRBD2. This CDR3 spans 15 amino acids. The V and J ends lost 5 bases and 1 base, in that order; junction bases with no gene match: 9. In germline, CDR1 is DFQATT, CDR2 SNEGSKA (reference sequence). The CDR3 region is CSAPALAVRTDTQYF. CDR3 DNA sequence: TGCAGTGCTCCCGCCCTAGCGGTCCGCACAGATACGCAGTATTTT.

On this clonotype itself: This may be a read error: a much more frequent sequence differs by one nucleotide. The V gene is TRBV14, the J gene TRBJ1-4; D uncertain. The germline V gene has CDR1 SGHDN and CDR2 FVKESK. CDR3 length equals 12 residues. Here the CDR3 reads CAGSQDIGKLFF. In DNA form, the CDR3 reads TGTGCCGGCAGCCAAGATATCGGAAAACTGTTTTTT.

Points on this clonotype: A much larger clone sits a single nucleotide away, making a read error possible. The chain couples TRBV29-1 to TRBJ2-1, with no clear D. The CDR3 sequence is 13 residues long. CDR1 is SQVTM, CDR2 ANQGSEA, per germline. The DNA of the CDR3 is TGCAACGCCGCCCTTACCCTTAACAATGAGCAGTTCTTC. Amino acid sequence: CNAALTLNNEQFF.